This is a list of T cell receptor beta chains from one sample in a study of sequential checkpoint blockade in melanoma. Profiled with immunoSEQ multiplex PCR; TCRdb holds only in-frame clones, not every one. This sample yields 2,000 or so clones, of which about 17% are seen a single time; about 10% belongs to the top ten. This specimen consisted of tumor tissue (inferred from file names), obtained from a patient given nivolumab and ipilimumab in sequence. The receptor source for this set is a human donor with melanoma. Both conserved end residues are part of each CDR3. A D gene is named only where the DNA matches it firmly. The size field is filled for only some rows; it gives once, few, many or a size class.

j_call: TRBJ2-5; d_call: -; cdr3_length: 15; clone_size: many; v_call: TRBV11-3; cdr3_nt: TGTGCCAGCAGTCCTTGGGCCAGGGATTTAGAGACCCAGTACTTC; cdr3_aa: CASSPWARDLETQYF
j_call: TRBJ1-2; d_call: -; cdr3_length: 13; clone_size: medium-sized; v_call: TRBV28; cdr3_nt: TGTGCCAGCAGTTTATCGTCAGGGTGGGGCTACACCTTC; cdr3_aa: CASSLSSGWGYTF
j_call: TRBJ2-3; d_call: -; cdr3_length: 15; clone_size: few; v_call: TRBV6-8; cdr3_nt: TGTGCCAGCAGTCCCCGACCCACAGGGTCGAATACGCAGTATTTT; cdr3_aa: CASSPRPTGSNTQYF
j_call: TRBJ1-1; d_call: -; cdr3_length: 15; clone_size: -; v_call: TRBV6-8; cdr3_nt: TGTGCCAGCACCTCACACGGGTCCCTGAACACTGAAGCTTTCTTT; cdr3_aa: CASTSHGSLNTEAFF
j_call: TRBJ1-1; d_call: -; cdr3_length: 14; clone_size: medium-sized; v_call: TRBV11-3; cdr3_nt: TGTGCCAGCAGCCCAATGACAGTGGGGACTGAAGCTTTCTTT; cdr3_aa: CASSPMTVGTEAFF
j_call: TRBJ1-1; d_call: -; cdr3_length: 14; clone_size: -; v_call: TRBV6-8; cdr3_nt: TGTGCCAGCAGTTACGGGCCAGCCTACACTGAAGCTTTCTTT; cdr3_aa: CASSYGPAYTEAFF
j_call: TRBJ1-2; d_call: -; cdr3_length: 14; clone_size: -; v_call: TRBV10-2; cdr3_nt: TGCGCCAGCAGTCCAACCCGATTACAGTATGGCTACACCTTC; cdr3_aa: CASSPTRLQYGYTF
j_call: TRBJ2-3; d_call: -; cdr3_length: 14; clone_size: -; v_call: TRBV6-8; cdr3_nt: TGTGCCAGCAGTGACTACGGGGGCACAGATACGCAGTATTTT; cdr3_aa: CASSDYGGTDTQYF
j_call: TRBJ1-1; d_call: -; cdr3_length: 14; clone_size: few; v_call: TRBV6-8; cdr3_nt: TGTGCCAGCAGTTACTCGAGGATGAACACTGAAGCTTTCTTT; cdr3_aa: CASSYSRMNTEAFF
j_call: TRBJ1-5; d_call: -; cdr3_length: 15; clone_size: medium-sized; v_call: TRBV6-8; cdr3_nt: TGTGCCAGCAGTTTGTGGGAGTCGAGCAATCAGCCCCAGCATTTT; cdr3_aa: CASSLWESSNQPQHF
j_call: TRBJ2-7; d_call: -; cdr3_length: 13; clone_size: medium-sized; v_call: TRBV6-8; cdr3_nt: TGTGCCAGCAGTAACCTATTCGACTACGAGCAGTACTTC; cdr3_aa: CASSNLFDYEQYF